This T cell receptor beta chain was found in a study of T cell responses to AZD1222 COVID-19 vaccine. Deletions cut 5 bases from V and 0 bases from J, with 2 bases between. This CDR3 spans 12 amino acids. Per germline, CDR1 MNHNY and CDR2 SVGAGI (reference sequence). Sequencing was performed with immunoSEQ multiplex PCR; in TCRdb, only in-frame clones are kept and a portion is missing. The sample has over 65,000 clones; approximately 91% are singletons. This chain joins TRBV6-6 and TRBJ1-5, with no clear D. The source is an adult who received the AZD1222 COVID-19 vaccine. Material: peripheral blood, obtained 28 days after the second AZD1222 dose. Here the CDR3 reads CASSGSNQPQHF. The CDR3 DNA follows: TGTGCCAGCAGTGGTAGCAATCAGCCCCAGCATTTT.